Included here is one T cell receptor (beta chain) sequence, with context. The sample is drawn from a study of cytomegalovirus exposure and HLA in healthy donors. V was cut by 6 bases and J by 1 base, with 12 bases left in between. CDR1 MNHEY and CDR2 SVGAGI come from the germline V gene. This CDR3 has 14 residues. Clones were read by immunoSEQ multiplex PCR, and TCRdb kept only the in-frame ones, dropping some. In the table there are fewer than 130,000 clones, more than 75% of which are singletons. Source material: PBMCs. The receptor's source is a woman in her 30s in good health and CMV-seropositive. The V call is TRBV6-5, the J call TRBJ1-1; no definite D call. The CDR3 is CASSLAPGNTEAFF. The DNA for the CDR3 is TGTGCCAGCAGCCTAGCCCCTGGGAACACTGAAGCTTTCTTT.